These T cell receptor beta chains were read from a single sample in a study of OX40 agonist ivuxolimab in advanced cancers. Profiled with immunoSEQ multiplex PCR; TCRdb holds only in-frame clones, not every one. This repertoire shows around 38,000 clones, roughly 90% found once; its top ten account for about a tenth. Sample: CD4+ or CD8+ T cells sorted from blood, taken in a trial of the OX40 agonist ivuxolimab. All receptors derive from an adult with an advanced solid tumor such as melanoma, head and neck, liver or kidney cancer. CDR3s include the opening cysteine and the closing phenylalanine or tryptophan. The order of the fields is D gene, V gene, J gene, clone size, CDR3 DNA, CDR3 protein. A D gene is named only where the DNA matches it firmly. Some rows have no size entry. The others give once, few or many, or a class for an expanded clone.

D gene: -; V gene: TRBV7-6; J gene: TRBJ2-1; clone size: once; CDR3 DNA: TGTGCCAGCAGCTTAGGTACAGGAGGCTCCTACAATGAGCAGTTCTTC; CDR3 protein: CASSLGTGGSYNEQFF
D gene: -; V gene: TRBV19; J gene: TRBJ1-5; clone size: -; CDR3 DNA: TGTGCCAGTAGCCCCTGGGGCTATAGCAATCAGCCCCAGCATTTT; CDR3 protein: CASSPWGYSNQPQHF
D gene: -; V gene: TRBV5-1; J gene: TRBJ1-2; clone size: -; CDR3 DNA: TGCGCCAGCAGCAGCGGGGACGGCTATGGCTACACCTTC; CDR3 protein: CASSSGDGYGYTF
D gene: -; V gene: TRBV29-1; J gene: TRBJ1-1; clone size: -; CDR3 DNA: TGCAGCGCTCGGGACGCAGTACAGAACACTGAAGCTTTCTTT; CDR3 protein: CSARDAVQNTEAFF
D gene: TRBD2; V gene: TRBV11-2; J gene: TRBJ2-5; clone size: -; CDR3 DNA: TGTGCCAGCAGCACTCCTAGCGGGAGTTGGCGGGAGACCCAGTACTTC; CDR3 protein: CASSTPSGSWRETQYF
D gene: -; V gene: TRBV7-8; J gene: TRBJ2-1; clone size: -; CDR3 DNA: TGTGCCAGCAGTTCTCAAGACAGAAACAATGAGCAGTTCTTC; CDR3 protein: CASSSQDRNNEQFF
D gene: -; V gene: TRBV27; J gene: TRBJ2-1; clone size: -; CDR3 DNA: TGTGCCAGCAGTTTATCCGTGGGCTACAATGAGCAGTTCTTC; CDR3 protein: CASSLSVGYNEQFF
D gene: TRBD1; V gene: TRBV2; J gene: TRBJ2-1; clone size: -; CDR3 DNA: TGTGCCAGCAGTGAAGTCCGGGACAGCAGCCCTCCCTACAATGAGCAGTTCTTC; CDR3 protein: CASSEVRDSSPPYNEQFF
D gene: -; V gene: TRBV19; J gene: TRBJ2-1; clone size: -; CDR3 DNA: TGTGCCAGTAGAAACCCAACGGAGCAGTTCTTC; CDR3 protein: CASRNPTEQFF
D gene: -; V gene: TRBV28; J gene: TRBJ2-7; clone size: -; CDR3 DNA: TGTGCCAGCAGTTCGCCCCCGATTACCTACGAGCAGTACTTC; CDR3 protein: CASSSPPITYEQYF
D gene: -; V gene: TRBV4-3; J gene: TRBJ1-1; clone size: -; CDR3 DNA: TGCGCCAGCAGCCAAGGGGACGCAGGGGTCATGAACACTGAAGCTTTCTTT; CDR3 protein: CASSQGDAGVMNTEAFF
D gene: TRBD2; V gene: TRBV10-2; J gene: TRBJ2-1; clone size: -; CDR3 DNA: TGCGCCAGCAGTGGCCTTGGCGGGAGCAAGTTCAATGAGCAGTTCTTC; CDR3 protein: CASSGLGGSKFNEQFF
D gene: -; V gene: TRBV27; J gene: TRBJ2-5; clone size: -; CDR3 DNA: TGTGCCAGCAGTCCTACCCCAGGGGACCAAGAGACCCAGTACTTC; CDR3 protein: CASSPTPGDQETQYF
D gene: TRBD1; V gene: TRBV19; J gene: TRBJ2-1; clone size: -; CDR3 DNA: TGTGCCAGTAGTATGTGGGGGACAGACAATGAGCAGTTCTTC; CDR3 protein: CASSMWGTDNEQFF